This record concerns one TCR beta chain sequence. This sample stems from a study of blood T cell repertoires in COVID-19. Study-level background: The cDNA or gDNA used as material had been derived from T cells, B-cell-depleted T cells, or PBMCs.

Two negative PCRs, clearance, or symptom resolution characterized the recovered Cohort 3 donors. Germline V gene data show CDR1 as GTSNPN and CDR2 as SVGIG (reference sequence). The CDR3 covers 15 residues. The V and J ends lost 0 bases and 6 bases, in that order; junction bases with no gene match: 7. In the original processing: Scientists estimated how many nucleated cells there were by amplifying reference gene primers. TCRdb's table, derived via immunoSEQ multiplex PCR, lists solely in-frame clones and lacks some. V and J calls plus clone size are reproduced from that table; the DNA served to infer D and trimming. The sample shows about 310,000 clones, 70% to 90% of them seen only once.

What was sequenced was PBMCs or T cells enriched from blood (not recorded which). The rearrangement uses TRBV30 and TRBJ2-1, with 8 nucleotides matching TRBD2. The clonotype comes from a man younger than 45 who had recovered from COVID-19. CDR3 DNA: TGTGCCTGGAGTGTACAGGCGGGGGGTCTCAATGAGCAGTTCTTC. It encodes CAWSVQAGGLNEQFF.